These T cell receptor beta chains were read from a single sample in a study of post-analysis software for immune sequencing data. TCRdb independently ran MiXCR on the PCR reads; one entry per CDR3 protein. The sample yields about 620,000 distinct CDR3 sequences, 44% seen once. Sample: blood. The receptor set was obtained from a girl aged 5-17 years with multiple sclerosis. CDR3s include the opening cysteine and the closing phenylalanine or tryptophan. The D gene is left open where the match is weak. Clone size is stated in some rows and not others, as once, few, many or a class when expanded.

clone_size	d_call	v_call	j_call	cdr3_nt	cdr3_aa
few	TRBD1	TRBV7-2	TRBJ2-7	TGTGCCAGCAGCTACGGACACAGGGGCAGCTCCTACGAGCAGTACTTC	CASSYGHRGSSYEQYF
.	.	TRBV5-1	TRBJ2-7	TGCGCCAGCAGCTTGGCAGGGGAGGGATACGAGCAGTACTTC	CASSLAGEGYEQYF
few	.	TRBV4-1	TRBJ2-5	TGCGCCAGCAGCCAAGGAGGGGCTGGAGAGACCCAGTACTTC	CASSQGGAGETQYF
.	.	TRBV29-1	TRBJ1-2	TGCAGCGTTGTCGAGGCCTATGGCTACACCTTC	CSVVEAYGYTF
.	.	TRBV6-5	TRBJ2-1	TGTGCCAGCAGTTATAATCAGTTGAGGGCAAGCTCCTACAATGAGCAGTTCTTC	CASSYNQLRASSYNEQFF
.	.	TRBV7-2	TRBJ2-6	TGTGCCAGCAGCTTATGGACGGGGGCTGGGGCCAACGTCCTGACTTTC	CASSLWTGAGANVLTF
.	TRBD1	TRBV5-1	TRBJ2-1	TGCGCCAGCAGCTTACAGGGACAGGCTTACAATGAGCAGTTCTTC	CASSLQGQAYNEQFF
few	.	TRBV6-2/TRBV6-3	TRBJ2-3	TGTGCCAGCAGTTACTCGATTTCCACTATCGATCGAGGCCAGTATTTT	CASSYSISTIDRGQYF
.	.	TRBV25-1	TRBJ2-6	TGTGCCAGCAGTGAAGTCGGAACTGGGGCCAACGTCCTGACTTTC	CASSEVGTGANVLTF
.	TRBD2	TRBV7-9	TRBJ2-1	TGTGCCAGCAGCTTAGTGGGTGTGGTAGCGGGTACCTACAATGAGCAGTTCTTC	CASSLVGVVAGTYNEQFF
.	.	TRBV4-1	TRBJ1-5	TGCGCCAGCCCCCTACCCGGGCCCAGGGAGGGGTTTATGGGTCAGCCCCAGCATTTT	CASPLPGPREGFMGQPQHF
.	.	TRBV12-3/TRBV12-4	TRBJ2-3	TGTGCCAGCAGTCGGGCCTCCGGCACAGATACGCAGTATTTT	CASSRASGTDTQYF
.	TRBD2	TRBV12-3/TRBV12-4	TRBJ2-1	TGTGCCAGCAGCCGAGTGGGGACTAGCGGGAGTAGGTATGTGCAGTTCTTC	CASSRVGTSGSRYVQFF
few	.	TRBV12-3/TRBV12-4	TRBJ1-1	TGTGCCAGTAGAGACAGAGGCGAAGCTTTCTTT	CASRDRGEAFF
few	TRBD2	TRBV6-4	TRBJ2-3	TGTGCCAGCAGGGAACTAGCGGGGGGGTCCGCAGATACGCAGTATTTT	CASRELAGGSADTQYF
few	TRBD2	TRBV11-3	TRBJ2-1	TGTGCCAGCAGCTCCCGGGGGGTTAGCTCCTACAATGAGCAGTTCTTC	CASSSRGVSSYNEQFF
.	.	TRBV30	TRBJ2-7	TGTGCCTGGAGTGAATCGATCCTCTCCTACAATGAGCAGTACTTC	CAWSESILSYNEQYF
.	.	TRBV10-3	TRBJ1-1	TGTGCCATCAGTGAGCAAGAGAACACTGAAGCTTTCTTT	CAISEQENTEAFF
few	.	TRBV20-1	TRBJ2-3	TGCAGTGCTAGAGATAGTACGGTGGGGGAGGATACGCAGTATTTT	CSARDSTVGEDTQYF
.	.	TRBV6-6	TRBJ2-1	TGTGCCAGCAGTTACCCGGAAACCTACAATGGGCAGTTCTTC	CASSYPETYNGQFF
few	.	TRBV7-9	TRBJ2-1	TGTGCCAGCAGCGGCTTCGGGGGACAGCCCTACAATGAGCAGTTCTTC	CASSGFGGQPYNEQFF
few	.	TRBV12-3/TRBV12-4	TRBJ1-2	TGTGCCACCACTATGTGGTCAGGGTATTATGGCTACACCTTC	CATTMWSGYYGYTF
.	TRBD2	TRBV12-3/TRBV12-4	TRBJ2-3	TGTGCCAGCAGTTACGGGAGGGCTCCAGATACGCAGTATTTT	CASSYGRAPDTQYF
.	.	TRBV9	TRBJ2-3	TGTGCCAGCAGCGTAGACGGACCGAGCACAGATACGCAGTATTTT	CASSVDGPSTDTQYF
.	.	TRBV10-3	TRBJ1-2	TGTGCCATTTGGGACTATGGCTACACCTTC	CAIWDYGYTF
few	TRBD1	TRBV13	TRBJ2-1	TGTGCCAGCAGCCAGCCCCTCGGGACAGCGAGCTCCTACAATGAGCAGTTCTTC	CASSQPLGTASSYNEQFF
.	TRBD1	TRBV24-1	TRBJ2-1	TGTGCCACCAGTGGTTTACAGGGGAGCAATGAGCAGTTCTTC	CATSGLQGSNEQFF
.	TRBD1	TRBV12-3/TRBV12-4	TRBJ2-7	TGTGCCAGCAGTTTAAGGGAGACAGGGTGGGACTCCTACGAGCAGTACTTC	CASSLRETGWDSYEQYF
.	.	TRBV2	TRBJ2-7	TGTGCCAGCAGTGAAGAACGGGGGATGGGCTACGAGCAGTACTTC	CASSEERGMGYEQYF
few	.	TRBV24-1	TRBJ1-2	TGTGCCACCAGTCTCAGCCATTTTGGTGGCTACACCTTC	CATSLSHFGGYTF
.	TRBD2	TRBV20-1	TRBJ2-3	TGCAGTGCCTCTAGCGGTATCTGGGATACGCAGTATTTT	CSASSGIWDTQYF
.	TRBD2	TRBV14	TRBJ2-1	TGTGCCAGCAGCGGATGGTCTAGCGGGGACAATGAGCAGTTCTTC	CASSGWSSGDNEQFF
.	.	TRBV29-1	TRBJ2-3	TGCAGCGTCGAGCGGGGCACAGATACGCAGTATTTT	CSVERGTDTQYF
few	.	TRBV9	TRBJ1-1	TGTGCCAGCAGCGTAGGTCAGAGTACCGCTGAAGCTTTCTTT	CASSVGQSTAEAFF
once	.	TRBV29-1	TRBJ1-5	TGCAGCGGGGGGGACGAGGATAGCAATCAGCCCCAGCATTTT	CSGGDEDSNQPQHF
.	TRBD1	TRBV20-1	TRBJ2-1	TGCAGTGCTAGTCCTGCAGGGGGCGTTTACAATGAGCAGTTCTTC	CSASPAGGVYNEQFF
once	.	TRBV10-3	TRBJ1-2	TGTGCCATCACCGACAGCCGAACTAACTATGGCTACACCTTC	CAITDSRTNYGYTF
.	TRBD2	TRBV12-3/TRBV12-4	TRBJ2-7	TGTGCCAGCAGGACTAGCGGGAGGGACGAGCAGTACTTC	CASRTSGRDEQYF
.	.	TRBV7-9	TRBJ1-1	TGTGCCAGCAGCCCCCCCAAGACTGAAGCTTTCTTT	CASSPPKTEAFF
few	.	TRBV12-3/TRBV12-4	TRBJ1-2	TGTGCCAGCAGTTTAGTCTACGGACCTAACTATGGCTACACCTTC	CASSLVYGPNYGYTF
.	.	TRBV12-3/TRBV12-4	TRBJ1-2	TGTGCCAGCAGTTTAGGCAAAACGTTTGGCTACACCTTC	CASSLGKTFGYTF
.	TRBD2	TRBV4-1	TRBJ2-5	TGCACCAGCAGTCGAAGAGCGGGGTTGCAAGAGACCCAGTACTTC	CTSSRRAGLQETQYF
.	TRBD1	TRBV5-1	TRBJ2-5	TGCGCCAGCAGCTTGGCCAGGAACAGGGGGCGCGAAGAGACCCAGTACTTC	CASSLARNRGREETQYF
few	TRBD1	TRBV10-3	TRBJ1-2	TGTGCCATCAGTAGAGGGACAGGTGCAAACTATGGCTACACCTTC	CAISRGTGANYGYTF
.	.	TRBV28	TRBJ2-6	TGTGCCAGCTGCTCTGGGGCCAACGTCCGGACTTTC	CASCSGANVRTF
.	.	TRBV27	TRBJ1-6	TGTGCCGTCAGGGGAAGCTCCTATAATTCACCCCTCCACTTT	CAVRGSSYNSPLHF
.	.	TRBV7-8	TRBJ1-2	TGTGCCAGCAGCCCCATAGGAAGAGGCTACACCTTC	CASSPIGRGYTF
.	.	TRBV7-3	TRBJ2-3	TGTGCCAGCAGCTTACGGCTAAAGAGCACAGATACGCAGTATTTT	CASSLRLKSTDTQYF
.	.	TRBV15	TRBJ2-7	TGTGCCACCAGCGCCCTAACGGGAGACTACGAGCAGTACTTC	CATSALTGDYEQYF
few	.	TRBV6-1	TRBJ2-7	TGTGCCAGCAGTGAACTTTACTACGAGCAGTACTTC	CASSELYYEQYF
few	TRBD1	TRBV5-1	TRBJ1-1	TGCGCCAGCAGCTCGACAGGGGTTTGGAACACTGAAGCTTTCTTT	CASSSTGVWNTEAFF
few	TRBD1	TRBV5-1	TRBJ1-2	TGCGCCAGCGCACAGGGGCGTGACTATGGCTACACCTTC	CASAQGRDYGYTF